The source of this TCR beta chain is a study of cytomegalovirus exposure and HLA in healthy donors. General study points: Roughly even sequencing depth across donors was the assumption behind the presence/absence analyses.

Primers for the PCR totalled 60 Vbeta and 13 Jbeta. Clones were sequenced by immunoSEQ multiplex PCR, and TCRdb holds only the in-frame ones, with some missing. The sample shows fewer than 50,000 clones, 55% to 75% of them seen only once. About this clone: The target antigen is unknown.

J gave up 2 bases and V 3 bases, and 5 bases lay outside the gene matches. Germline assignment: CDR1 MDHEN and CDR2 SYDVKM. The CDR3 extends over 16 amino acids. J is TRBJ1-5 and V is TRBV28, with 9 bases fitting TRBD1. The sequence was obtained from a man in his fifties in good health and CMV-seropositive. The specimen was PBMCs. As DNA, the CDR3 is TGTGCCAGCAGTTTGGCGAGGACAGGGGGCAATCAGCCCCAGCATTTT. This gives the protein CASSLARTGGNQPQHF.